This T cell receptor beta chain emerged from a study of T-cell reconstitution after alpha-beta-depleted transplantation in children. This clonotype appeared many times. Unique molecular identifiers were used in preparing the TCRbeta library. TCRdb reprocessed the PCR reads via MiXCR and lists one record per CDR3 protein. This sample has under 750,000 distinct CDR3 sequences, with approximately 22% found just once. The source material was PBMCs, mostly from graft donor cells, sampled 360 days after TCRalphabeta/CD19-depleted stem cell transplant. This clonotype originated in a boy younger than two who had a stem cell transplant for acute myeloid leukemia, so the T cells may come from the graft donor.

The CDR3 DNA is TGCAGTGCTTCCGGGAGTCCCCCCCGTTTAGCCAAAAACATTCAGTACTTC. It translates to CSASGSPPRLAKNIQYF. V is TRBV20-1 and J is TRBJ2-4; D is possibly TRBD2 (6 bases). The ends were cut back, 5 bases at V and 0 bases at J, with 20 bases in the middle. In germline, CDR1 is DFQATT, CDR2 SNEGSKA (reference sequence). The CDR3 covers 17 residues.